This T cell receptor beta chain was observed in a study of technical replicates of blood from a handful of donors. The data were produced by immunoSEQ multiplex PCR, yet TCRdb's version contains in-frame clones alone and is incomplete. Among about 89,000 clones listed, 94% were seen once. The ends were cut back, 5 bases at V and 2 bases at J, with 7 bases in the middle. The CDR3 has 13 residues. Germline assignment: CDR1 LNHDA and CDR2 SQIVND (reference sequence). V and J are TRBV19 and TRBJ1-5; D gene uncertain. Sequencing was carried out using T cells isolated from PBMCs. The receptor's source is a human donor in good health. CDR3: CASSYGGNQPQHF. Written as DNA, the CDR3 is TGTGCCAGTAGTTACGGAGGCAATCAGCCCCAGCATTTT. Full variable domain (outside the CDR3, taken from reference TRBV19 and TRBJ1-5): DGGITQSPKYLFRKEGQNVTLSCEQNLNHDAMYWYRQDPGQGLRLIYYSQIVNDFQKGDIAEGYSVSREKKESFPLTVTSAQKNPTAFYLCASSYGGNQPQHFGDGTRLSIL.